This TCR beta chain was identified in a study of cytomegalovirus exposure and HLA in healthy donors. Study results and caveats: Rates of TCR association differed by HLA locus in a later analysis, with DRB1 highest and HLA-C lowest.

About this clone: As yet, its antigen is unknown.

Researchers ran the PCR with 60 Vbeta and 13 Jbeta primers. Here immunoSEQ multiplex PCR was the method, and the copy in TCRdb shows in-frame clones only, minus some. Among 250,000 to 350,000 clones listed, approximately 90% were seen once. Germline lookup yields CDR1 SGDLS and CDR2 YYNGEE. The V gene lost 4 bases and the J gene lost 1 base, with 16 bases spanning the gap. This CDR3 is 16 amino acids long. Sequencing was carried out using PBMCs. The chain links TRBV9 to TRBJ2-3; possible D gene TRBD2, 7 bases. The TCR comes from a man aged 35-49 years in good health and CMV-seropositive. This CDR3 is CASSFEGGSGTDTQYF. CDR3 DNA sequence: TGTGCCAGCAGCTTTGAGGGGGGGTCTGGCACAGATACGCAGTATTTT.